The source of this TCR beta chain is a study of Ad26.COV2.S vaccination and SARS-CoV-2 variants. Treatment indicated: approximately 18 received Ad26.COV2.S at low or high dose, single or two shots; about 5 received placebo; per-sample allocation not given. On day 63 after the first injection, vaccine and placebo recipients gave samples. Germline values: CDR1 MGHDK, CDR2 SYGVNS. The CDR3 runs 17 residues. The ends were cut back, 0 bases at V and 3 bases at J, with 17 bases in the middle. The table came from immunoSEQ multiplex PCR; TCRdb's copy has only in-frame clones and leaves some out. The table lists a few hundred thousand clones, 75% to 95% of them singletons.

The sequence came from a person aged 18-65 years who received the Ad26.COV2.S COVID-19 vaccine or a placebo. The source material was peripheral blood, sampled in a trial of Ad26.COV2.S vaccine versus placebo. The chain carries TRBV25-1 and TRBJ1-1, with D tentatively TRBD1 (6 bases). The CDR3 coding sequence is TGTGCCAGCAGTGAATATTCGCCAGGGGCAGATGACACTGAAGCTTTCTTT. It is translated as CASSEYSPGADDTEAFF. Drawing the rest from reference TRBV25-1 and TRBJ1-1, the complete variable domain is EADIYQTPRYLVIGTGKKITLECSQTMGHDKMYWYQQDPGMELHLIHYSYGVNSTEKGDLSSESTVSRIRTEHFPLTLESARPSHTSQYLCASSEYSPGADDTEAFFGQGTRLTVV.